A single TCR beta chain is shown here with its context. Its cognate antigen is unknown. A much larger clone sits a single nucleotide away, making a read error possible. The data are from a study of neurological immune-mediated disorders. Study information: Multiple sclerosis patients numbered roughly 35, of whom approximately 31 were relapsing-remitting and 3 secondary progressive.

Regarding the study as a whole: It was the repertoires of 18 of 34 multiple sclerosis patients that phylogenetic grouping placed in one related-CDR3 cluster, which is a possible signature.

The cDNA was generated through 5'RACE incorporating 10-nucleotide random UMIs. TCRdb fed the 5' RACE reads into MiXCR, producing one record per CDR3 protein. The data show 66,000 or so distinct CDR3 sequences, 3.4% seen once. The length of the CDR3 is 16 residues. V lost 6 bases and J 6 bases, leaving 24 bases between the germline ends. Per the germline V gene, CDR1 is SQVTM and CDR2 is ANQGSEA. This chain joins TRBV29-1 and TRBJ2-1; D tentatively fits TRBD1 or TRBD2 (6 bases each). Sequenced material: PBMCs. The TCR comes from a man in his forties or fifties with multiple sclerosis. The CDR3 region is CSVASDLGGRPNEQFF. The CDR3 bases are TGCAGCGTCGCCTCGGACCTGGGGGGCCGACCCAATGAGCAGTTCTTC.